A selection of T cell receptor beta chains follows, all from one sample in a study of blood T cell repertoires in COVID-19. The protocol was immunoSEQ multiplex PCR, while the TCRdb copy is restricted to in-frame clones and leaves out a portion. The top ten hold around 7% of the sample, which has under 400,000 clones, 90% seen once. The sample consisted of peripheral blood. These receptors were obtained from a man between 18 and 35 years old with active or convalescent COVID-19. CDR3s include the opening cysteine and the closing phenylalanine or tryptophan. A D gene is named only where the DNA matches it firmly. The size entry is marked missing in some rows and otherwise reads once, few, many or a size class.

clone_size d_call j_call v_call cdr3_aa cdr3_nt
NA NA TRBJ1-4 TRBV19 CASSMGRTNEKLFF TGTGCCAGTAGTATGGGGAGAACTAATGAAAAACTGTTTTTT
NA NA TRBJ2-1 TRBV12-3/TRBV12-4 CASSPEWRMEQFF TGTGCCAGCAGTCCGGAATGGCGGATGGAGCAGTTCTTC
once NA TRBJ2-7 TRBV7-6 CASSSLLESHEQYF TGTGCCAGCAGCTCTCTCTTAGAGTCCCACGAGCAGTACTTC
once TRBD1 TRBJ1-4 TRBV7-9 CASSSLGQATFVEKLFF TGTGCCAGCAGCTCTCTTGGACAGGCCACGTTCGTTGAAAAACTGTTTTTT
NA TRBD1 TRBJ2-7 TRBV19 CASTPGTGAREQYF TGTGCCAGTACCCCCGGGACAGGGGCTCGGGAGCAGTACTTC
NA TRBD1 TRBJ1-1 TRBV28 CASRNTIWTGKLENTEAFF TGTGCCAGCAGAAATACGATTTGGACAGGGAAATTAGAGAACACTGAAGCTTTCTTT
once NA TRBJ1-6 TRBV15 CATSRDSPGNSPLHF TGTGCCACCAGCAGAGATTCTCCCGGGAATTCACCCCTCCACTTT
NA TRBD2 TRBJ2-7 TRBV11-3 CASSFSGRGSYEQYF TGTGCCAGCAGCTTTAGCGGGAGGGGTTCCTACGAGCAGTACTTC
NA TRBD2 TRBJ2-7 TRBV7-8 CASSPSGGLYEQYF TGTGCCAGCAGCCCATCGGGGGGACTGTACGAGCAGTACTTC
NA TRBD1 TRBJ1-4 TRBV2 CASGTGSEKLFF TGTGCCAGCGGGACAGGGAGTGAAAAACTGTTTTTT
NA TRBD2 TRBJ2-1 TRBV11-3 CASSLGGLAGGPYNEQFF TGTGCCAGCAGCTTAGGGGGTCTTGCGGGAGGCCCCTACAATGAGCAGTTCTTC
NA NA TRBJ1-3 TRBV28 CASTPSYSGNTIYF TGTGCCAGCACCCCCTCGTACTCTGGAAACACCATATATTTT
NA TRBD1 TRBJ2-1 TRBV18 CASSPYDRVFEQFF TGTGCCAGCTCACCATACGACAGGGTATTCGAGCAGTTCTTC
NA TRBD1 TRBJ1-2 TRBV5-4 CASSLDGTAYGYTF TGTGCCAGCAGCTTGGACGGGACAGCTTATGGCTACACCTTC
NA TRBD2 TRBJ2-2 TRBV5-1 CASSGLAPRELFF TGCGCCAGCAGCGGACTAGCGCCGCGAGAGCTGTTTTTT
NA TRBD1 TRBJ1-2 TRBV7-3 CASSPGQGGGYGYTF TGTGCCAGCAGCCCAGGACAGGGCGGGGGCTATGGCTACACCTTC
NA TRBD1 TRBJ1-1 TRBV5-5 CASSLDRGYITEAFF TGTGCCAGCAGCTTAGACAGGGGGTATATCACTGAAGCTTTCTTT
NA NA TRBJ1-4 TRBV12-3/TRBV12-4 CASRVRVEKLFF TGTGCCAGCCGTGTCAGGGTTGAAAAACTGTTTTTT
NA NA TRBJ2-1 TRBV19 CASRRGNTGTEQFF TGTGCCAGTAGAAGGGGCAATACAGGGACTGAGCAGTTCTTC
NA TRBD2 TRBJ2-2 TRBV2 CASSGGLAATGELFF TGTGCCAGCAGTGGAGGACTAGCTGCCACCGGGGAGCTGTTTTTT